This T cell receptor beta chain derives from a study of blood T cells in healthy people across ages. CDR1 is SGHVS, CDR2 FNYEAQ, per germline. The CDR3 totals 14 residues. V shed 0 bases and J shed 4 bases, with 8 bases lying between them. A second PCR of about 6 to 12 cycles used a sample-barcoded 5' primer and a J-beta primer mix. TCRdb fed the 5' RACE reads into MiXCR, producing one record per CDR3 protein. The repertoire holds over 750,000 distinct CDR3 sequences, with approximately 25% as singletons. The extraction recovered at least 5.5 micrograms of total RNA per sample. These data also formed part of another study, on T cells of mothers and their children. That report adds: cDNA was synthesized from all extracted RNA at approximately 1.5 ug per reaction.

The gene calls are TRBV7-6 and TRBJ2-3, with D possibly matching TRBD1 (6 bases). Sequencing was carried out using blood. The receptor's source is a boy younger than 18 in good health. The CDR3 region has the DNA TGTGCCAGCAGCTTAGCTACAGGGCCAGATACGCAGTATTTT. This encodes CASSLATGPDTQYF.